This record looks at one TCR beta chain sequence and its context. This CDR3 has 11 amino acids. Trimming pared 3 bases from V and 11 bases from J, leaving 7 bases between. Germline assignment: CDR1 MNHEY and CDR2 SVGAGI. This record comes from a study of PD-1 blockade in classical Hodgkin lymphoma. Sequencing was performed with immunoSEQ multiplex PCR; in TCRdb, only in-frame clones are kept and a portion is missing. The data contain fewer than 35,000 clones, about 88% of them singletons. Time point denoted: cycle 4 day 1 (C4D1), after less than 7 weeks of nivolumab. Exposure to brentuximab vedotin varied, and each patient had relapsed following autologous stem cell transplantation. It was by magnetic negative selection that CD4+ T cells were purified from thawed PBMCs.

The rearrangement uses TRBV6-5 and TRBJ1-4, with D perhaps TRBD1 (5 bases). The origin of this receptor is a human donor with classical Hodgkin lymphoma. The source was CD4+ T cells from blood, collected before the fourth cycle of nivolumab. CDR3 in DNA: TGTGCCAGCAGTTATGAGGGGAAACTGTTTTTT. This gives the protein CASSYEGKLFF.